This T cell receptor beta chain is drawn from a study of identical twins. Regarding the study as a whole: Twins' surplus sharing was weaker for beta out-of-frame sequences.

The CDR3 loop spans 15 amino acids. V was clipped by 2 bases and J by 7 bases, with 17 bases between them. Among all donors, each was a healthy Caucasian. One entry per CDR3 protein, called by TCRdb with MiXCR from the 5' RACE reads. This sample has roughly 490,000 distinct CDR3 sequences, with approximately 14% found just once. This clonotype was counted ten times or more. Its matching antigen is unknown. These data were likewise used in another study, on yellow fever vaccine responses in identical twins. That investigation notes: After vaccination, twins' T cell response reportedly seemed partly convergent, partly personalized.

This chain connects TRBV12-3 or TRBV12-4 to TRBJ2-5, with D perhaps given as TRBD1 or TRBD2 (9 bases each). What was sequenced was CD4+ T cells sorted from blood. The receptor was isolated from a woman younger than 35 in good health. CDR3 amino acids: CASSLTGGGGGTQYF. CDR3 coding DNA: TGTGCCAGCAGTTTAACAGGGGGCGGGGGGGGGACCCAGTACTTC.